This is a list of T cell receptor beta chains from one sample in a study of CD8 T cells in ankylosing spondylitis. TCRdb re-analysed the 5' RACE reads in MiXCR, keeping a single row per CDR3 protein. In the table there are about 310,000 distinct CDR3 sequences, roughly 20% of which are singletons. The sequencing input was blood, either unsorted or a sorted T cell fraction (not recorded which). These receptors all stem from a female donor with ankylosing spondylitis or in good health (not recorded which). CDR3s include the opening cysteine and the closing phenylalanine or tryptophan.

V gene	CDR3 protein
TRBV3-1	CASSQDQFNQPQHF
TRBV12-3/TRBV12-4	CASSLTGDGQPQHF
TRBV7-2	CASSLSAWADTQYF
TRBV21-1	CASSKVDSGYYEQYF
TRBV20-1	CSAREGQMGYGYTF
TRBV29-1	CSVLSRYRVGEQYF
TRBV7-9	CASSLRSGNYNEQFF
TRBV10-3	CAISGSGGEAFF
TRBV6-5	CASSYSFLGSGGAYEQYF
TRBV20-1	CSAREPKGDNQPQHF
TRBV6-6	CASMERAYEQYF
TRBV6-5	CASSTSGGEEKLFF
TRBV7-2	CASSTASGSTGELFF
TRBV12-3/TRBV12-4	CASSPTGLGELFF
TRBV4-1	CASSQRGPGQGSLPKYNEQFF
TRBV14	CASSQGSGSGLPYNEQFF
TRBV2	CASRGEVWDQPQHF
TRBV12-3/TRBV12-4	CASSTTGTETQYF
TRBV6-2/TRBV6-3	CASSYSPPEGLYNEQFF
TRBV6-5	CASSYGIRGTDTQYF
TRBV10-3	CVAGGEYNEQFF
TRBV6-6	CAFRLGDEQFF